The entry that follows covers one T cell receptor beta chain sequence. The germline gives CDR1 LGHNT, CDR2 FRNRAP. V lost 7 bases to trimming and J lost 1 base, with 10 bases between them. This CDR3 comprises 13 residues. The record originates from a study of control samples from healthy donors and cancer patients. Measured with immunoSEQ multiplex PCR; TCRdb has only the in-frame clones, and not every one. The sample shows 130,000 or so clones, roughly 86% of them seen only once. This chain connects TRBV12-5 to TRBJ2-5; tentatively, D is TRBD2 (5 bases). This receptor was identified in a man aged 55 to 69 in good health. The specimen was blood. The CDR3 DNA is TGTGCTAGTGCGAGGGCTCTCCAAGAGACCCAGTACTTC. Translated, it gives CASARALQETQYF.